This T cell receptor beta chain was found in a study of T cell responses to AZD1222 COVID-19 vaccine. Overall study context: Combined were second doses at about 4 or about 12 weeks.

General study results and limits: Receipt of two AZD1222 doses was followed by a rise in Spike-specific TCR breadth and depth. Clonal diversity was possibly underestimated, and the donors were mostly white British, with more females. Nearly half of spike-specific TCRs reportedly target variant regions that are unmutated in the B.1.351 and B.1.1.7 variants.

Germline values: CDR1 MNHNS, CDR2 SASEGT. The CDR3 runs to 14 residues. Trimming stripped 2 bases from V and 5 bases from J, with 10 bases between. Sequencing was performed with immunoSEQ multiplex PCR; in TCRdb, only in-frame clones are kept and a portion is missing. The sample contains some 130,000 clones, 80% to 90% of which appear only once. A note on this clone: Its antigen is unidentified.

V usage is TRBV6-1 and J usage is TRBJ1-3; no firm D call. This specimen was peripheral blood, taken on day 0 of AZD1222 vaccination. This receptor was identified in an adult in good health. The CDR3 loop is CASSEQAGRNTIYF. Here the CDR3 DNA reads TGTGCCAGCAGTGAACAGGCGGGGAGAAACACCATATATTTT.